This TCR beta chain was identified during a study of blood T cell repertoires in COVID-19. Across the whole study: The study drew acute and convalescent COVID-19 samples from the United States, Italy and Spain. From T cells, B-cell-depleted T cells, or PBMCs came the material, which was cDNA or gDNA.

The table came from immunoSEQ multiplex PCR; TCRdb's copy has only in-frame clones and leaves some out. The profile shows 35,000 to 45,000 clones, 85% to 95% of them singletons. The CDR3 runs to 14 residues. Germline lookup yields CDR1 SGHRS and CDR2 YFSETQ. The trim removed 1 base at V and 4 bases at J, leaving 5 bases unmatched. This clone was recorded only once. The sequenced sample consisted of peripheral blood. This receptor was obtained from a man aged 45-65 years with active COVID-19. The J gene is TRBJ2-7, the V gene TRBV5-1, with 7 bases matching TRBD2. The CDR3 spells CASSLTGAGYEQYF. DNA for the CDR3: TGCGCCAGCAGCTTGACTGGAGCGGGGTACGAGCAGTACTTC.